This TCR beta chain was captured in a study of STAT5B mutations in CD4+ large granular lymphocyte leukemia. Overall study: Healthy donors showed HLA-associated enrichment of the CDR3 'QG' motif.

Findings of the study overall: Patient CD4-sorted repertoires stayed more clonal than healthy ones after leukemic-clone removal. Around 25% of private leukemic clonotypes occurred rarely in other patients' non-leukemic repertoires.

Sequenced by immunoSEQ multiplex PCR; TCRdb stores in-frame clones only, minus some. The profile shows around 38,000 clones, 70% to 90% of them singletons. The sample holds a few counts of this clone. What it recognizes is unknown. What was sequenced was CD4+ T cells from blood buffy coats. The TCR sequence derives from a human donor in good health.

The CDR3 reads CASSPGTGETYEQYF. The CDR3 DNA reads as TGTGCCAGCTCACCAGGGACAGGGGAGACCTACGAGCAGTACTTC. The V and J genes are TRBV18 and TRBJ2-7; 10 bases agree with TRBD1. V lost 2 bases, J lost 2 bases, and 3 bases stayed unmatched. Germline V lookup: CDR1 KGHSH, CDR2 LQKENI. The CDR3 is 15 residues long.